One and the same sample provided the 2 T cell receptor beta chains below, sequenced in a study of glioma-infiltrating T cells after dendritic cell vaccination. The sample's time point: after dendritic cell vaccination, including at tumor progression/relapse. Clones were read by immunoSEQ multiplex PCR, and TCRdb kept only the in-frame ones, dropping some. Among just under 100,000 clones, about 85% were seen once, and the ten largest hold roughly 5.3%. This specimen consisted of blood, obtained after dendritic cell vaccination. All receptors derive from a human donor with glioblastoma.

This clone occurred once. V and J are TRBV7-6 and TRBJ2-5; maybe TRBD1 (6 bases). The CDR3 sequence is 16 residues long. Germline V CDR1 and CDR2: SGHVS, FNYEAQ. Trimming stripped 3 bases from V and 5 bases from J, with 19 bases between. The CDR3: CASSFDPGQILETQYF. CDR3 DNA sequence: TGTGCCAGCAGCTTCGACCCTGGACAGATTTTGGAGACCCAGTACTTC.

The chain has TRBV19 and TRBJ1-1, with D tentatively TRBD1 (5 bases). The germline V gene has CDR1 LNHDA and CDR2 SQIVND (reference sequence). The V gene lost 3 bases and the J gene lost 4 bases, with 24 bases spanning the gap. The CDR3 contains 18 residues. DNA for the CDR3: TGTGCCAGTAGTATCTTGCCGCCAGGGTTGTTGTTTACCACTGAAGCTTTCTTT. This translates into CASSILPPGLLFTTEAFF. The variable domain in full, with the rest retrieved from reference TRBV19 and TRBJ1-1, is DGGITQSPKYLFRKEGQNVTLSCEQNLNHDAMYWYRQDPGQGLRLIYYSQIVNDFQKGDIAEGYSVSREKKESFPLTVTSAQKNPTAFYLCASSILPPGLLFTTEAFFGQGTRLTVV.